These 11 T cell receptor beta chains share one sample of origin, sequenced in a study of human thymus T cells. Thymus tissue was removed during corrective cardiac surgery. TCRdb's copy holds only in-frame clones and misses some; the assay was immunoSEQ multiplex PCR. The sample yields roughly 130,000 clones, around 94% seen once. The material sequenced was thymus tissue. The receptors were sampled from a boy under two years old with a congenital heart defect but otherwise immunologically healthy.

The chain is built from TRBV30 and TRBJ1-1; maybe TRBD1 (5 bases). Per the germline V gene, CDR1 is GTSNPN and CDR2 is SVGIG (reference sequence). CDR3 length equals 14 residues. V lost 3 bases and J 1 base, leaving 12 bases between the germline ends. CDR3 sequence reads: CAWSPRGGNTEAFF. In DNA, the CDR3 is TGTGCCTGGAGCCCCCGGGGCGGGAACACTGAAGCTTTCTTT.

This rearrangement joins TRBV30 to TRBJ2-5; D may be TRBD1 or TRBD2 (5 bases each). The CDR3 consists of 13 residues. The germline V and J ends were trimmed by 5 bases and 5 bases, with 15 bases remaining between them. The germline CDR1 and CDR2 sequences are GTSNPN and SVGIG (reference sequence). The CDR3 here is CAWSRDPAETQYF. As DNA, the CDR3 is TGTGCCTGGTCCAGGGACCCGGCGGAGACCCAGTACTTC.

The V call is TRBV10-1, the J call TRBJ1-6; D not certain. CDR1 and CDR2 from the germline V gene are WNHNN and SYGVQD (reference sequence). V lost 3 bases and J lost 15, with 3 bases in between. This CDR3 comprises 9 residues. The CDR3 region has the DNA TGCGCCAGCAGTGATCGCCTCCACTTT. Protein: CASSDRLHF.

The rearrangement joins TRBV11-2 to TRBJ2-3, with D hard to call. V was shortened by 3 bases and J by 6 bases, with 10 bases between the two germline ends. This CDR3 comprises 13 residues. The germline gives CDR1 SGHAT, CDR2 FQNNGV. This chain's CDR3 is CASSLPPTDTQYF. CDR3 coding DNA: TGTGCCAGCAGCTTGCCCCCCACCGATACGCAGTATTTT.

The chain employs TRBV4-3 and TRBJ1-6, with D hard to call. V was trimmed by 0 bases and J by 7 bases, leaving 22 bases between them. Germline CDR1 reads LGHNA; CDR2 reads YSLEER. This CDR3 has 19 residues. CDR3 protein: CASSQEPGRKRSQNSPLHF. The CDR3, as DNA: TGCGCCAGCAGCCAAGAACCCGGGAGGAAACGATCTCAAAATTCACCCCTCCACTTT.

V gene TRBV9 combines with J gene TRBJ1-3; D gene ambiguous. V shed 4 bases and J shed 0 bases, with 2 bases lying between them. The CDR3 totals 12 residues. Germline V lookup: CDR1 SGDLS, CDR2 YYNGEE. The CDR3 DNA reads as TGTGCCAGCAGCCCCTCTGGAAACACCATATATTTT. The encoded protein is CASSPSGNTIYF.

The chain uses TRBV7-2 and TRBJ2-4, with D maybe TRBD2 (5 bases). Germline V gives CDR1 SGHTA, CDR2 FQGNSA. V lost 1 base and J 1 base, leaving 17 bases between the germline ends. The CDR3 length is 18 residues. CDR3 sequence reads: CASSLGQISGGAKNIQYF. Here the CDR3 DNA reads TGTGCCAGCAGCTTAGGGCAGATCTCGGGCGGGGCCAAAAACATTCAGTACTTC.

The CDR3 sequence is CSAVSGEQFF. The CDR3 coding sequence is TGCAGCGCCGTAAGCGGTGAGCAGTTCTTC. The chain combines TRBV29-1 with TRBJ2-1; TRBD2 is a possible D gene (5 bases). CDR3 size: 10 residues. CDR1 is SQVTM and CDR2 is ANQGSEA in the germline V gene. With 7 bases removed from V and 9 bases from J, the gap between germline ends came to 10 bases.

This chain connects TRBV7-2 to TRBJ2-7; D possibly uses TRBD1 or TRBD2 (6 bases each). The CDR3 runs 17 residues. CDR1 is SGHTA and CDR2 is FQGNSA in the germline V gene. The V end was cut by 0 bases, the J end by 2 bases, with 17 bases between. The CDR3 protein is CASSLAGGPEGAYEQYF. The CDR3 coding sequence is TGTGCCAGCAGCTTAGCGGGGGGTCCAGAGGGGGCCTACGAGCAGTACTTC.

The V call is TRBV10-3, the J call TRBJ1-1, with D unresolved. The V end lost 11 bases, the J end lost 0 bases, and 16 bases lay between the germline ends. In germline, CDR1 is ENHRY, CDR2 SYGVKD. This CDR3 is 14 amino acids long. The CDR3 sequence: CASQLTFMNTEAFF. Here the CDR3 DNA reads TGTGCCTCACAGTTGACCTTCATGAACACTGAAGCTTTCTTT.

The chain is built from TRBV18 and TRBJ1-2, with D possibly TRBD1 on 5 matching bases. Between the trimmed V and J ends, which lost 3 bases and 4 bases, there was a span of 15 bases. Germline CDR1 reads KGHSH; CDR2 reads LQKENI. This CDR3 region has 15 residues. As DNA, the CDR3 is TGTGCCAGCTCACCCCTCGAGGCAGGGCCCTATGGCTACACCTTC. It yields the protein CASSPLEAGPYGYTF.